The rows below give T cell receptor beta chains drawn from one sample of a study of brain T cells in children with intractable seizures. TCRdb's copy holds only in-frame clones and misses some; the assay was immunoSEQ multiplex PCR. The profile shows about 350,000 clones, over 85% of them singletons. Sequences were derived from peripheral blood, sampled around 5 months after surgery. Receptors were obtained from a boy under two years old with tuberous sclerosis and intractable seizures. The CDR3 runs from the conserved cysteine through the conserved F or W. D genes are given only for firm matches. Clone size is stated in some rows and not others, as once, few, many or a class when expanded.

>NA|TRBJ2-2|NA|TRBV30
CAWSYGTGELFF
TGTGCCTGGAGTTATGGCACCGGGGAGCTGTTTTTT
>NA|TRBJ2-7|NA|TRBV13
CASSLGTEDYEQYF
TGTGCCAGCAGCTTAGGCACAGAAGACTACGAGCAGTACTTC
>TRBD1|TRBJ2-7|NA|TRBV5-4
CASSPNDRDYEQYF
TGTGCCAGCAGCCCCAATGACAGGGACTACGAGCAGTACTTC
>TRBD1|TRBJ1-4|NA|TRBV6-1
CASSEGGTGGKLFF
TGTGCCAGCAGTGAAGGGGGGACAGGGGGAAAACTGTTTTTT
>NA|TRBJ1-4|once|TRBV9
CASSGGGGLGEKLFF
TGTGCCAGCAGCGGCGGAGGTGGGTTGGGGGAAAAACTGTTTTTT
>NA|TRBJ1-5|NA|TRBV7-9
CASSAAGWTQPQHF
TGTGCCAGCAGTGCGGCAGGGTGGACTCAGCCCCAGCATTTT
>TRBD2|TRBJ2-1|NA|TRBV9
CASSQVGAGGYNEQFF
TGTGCCAGCAGCCAGGTCGGGGCGGGAGGATACAATGAGCAGTTCTTC
>TRBD1|TRBJ1-1|NA|TRBV30
CAWRGDSGPEAFF
TGTGCCTGGAGGGGGGACAGTGGGCCTGAAGCTTTCTTT
>TRBD2|TRBJ2-3|NA|TRBV7-2
CASLVAGGNTQYF
TGTGCCAGCCTCGTAGCGGGCGGGAATACGCAGTATTTT
>NA|TRBJ1-5|NA|TRBV6-2/TRBV6-3
CASSYYPQVNQPQHF
TGTGCCAGCAGTTACTATCCACAGGTCAATCAGCCCCAGCATTTT
>NA|TRBJ2-5|NA|TRBV7-9
CASRSDGRTGETQYF
TGTGCCAGCAGATCCGATGGGCGGACCGGGGAGACCCAGTACTTC